This TCR beta chain was captured by sequencing in a study of T cell repertoires in cytomegalovirus infection. Study at large: Indications of both CMV infection and matching HLA type were provided by public TCR beta signatures.

Each CDR3 protein gets one entry after TCRdb re-called the reads with MiXCR. The repertoire consists of some 180,000 distinct CDR3 sequences, with approximately 17% occurring once and the leading ten covering 20% to 25%. The germline V and J ends were trimmed by 3 bases and 2 bases, with 7 bases remaining between them. Per the germline V gene, CDR1 is SQVTM and CDR2 is ANQGSEA. This CDR3 has 12 residues. Whole-study findings and limits: CMV-specific HLA-C-restricted TCR beta clonotypes dominated the ex vivo response.

In its sample, this clonotype was seen a few times. The target antigen is unknown. This chain connects TRBV29-1 to TRBJ2-5; D call uncertain. This clonotype originated in a human donor in good health (CMV status not recorded). Some clones in this sample may be carry-over from other donors' samples. Sequencing used CD8+ T cells from PBMCs. Written as DNA, the CDR3 is TGCAGCGTTGAGGGTAGACAAGAGACCCAGTACTTC. Translation: CSVEGRQETQYF. The entire variable domain, with the rest obtained from reference TRBV29-1 and TRBJ2-5, is as follows: SAVISQKPSRDICQRGTSLTIQCQVDSQVTMMFWYRQQPGQSLTLIATANQGSEATYESGFVIDKFPISRPNLTFSTLTVSNMSPEDSSIYLCSVEGRQETQYFGPGTRLLVL.